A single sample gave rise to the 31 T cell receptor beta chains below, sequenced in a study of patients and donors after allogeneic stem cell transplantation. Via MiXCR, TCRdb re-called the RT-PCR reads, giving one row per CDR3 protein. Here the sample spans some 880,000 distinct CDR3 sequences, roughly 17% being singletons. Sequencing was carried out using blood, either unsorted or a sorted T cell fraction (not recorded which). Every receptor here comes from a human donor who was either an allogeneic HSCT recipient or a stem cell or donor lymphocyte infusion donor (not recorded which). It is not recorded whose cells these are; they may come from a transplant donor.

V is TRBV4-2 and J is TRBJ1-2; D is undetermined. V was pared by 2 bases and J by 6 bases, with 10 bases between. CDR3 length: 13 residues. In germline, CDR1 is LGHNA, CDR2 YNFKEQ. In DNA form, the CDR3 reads TGTGCCAGCAGCCAAAGGCCCCATCATGGCTACACCTTC. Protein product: CASSQRPHHGYTF.

The CDR3 spells CASSGTGTGGGGELFF. The CDR3 DNA is TGTGCCAGCAGCGGGACCGGGACAGGGGGAGGAGGGGAGCTGTTTTTT. The rearrangement joins TRBV9 to TRBJ2-2, with 11 bases identical to TRBD1. The germline CDR1 and CDR2 sequences are SGDLS and YYNGEE. V dropped 3 bases and J dropped 8; count of bases not matched to a gene: 9. The CDR3 has 16 amino acids. Using reference TRBV9 and TRBJ2-2 for the parts outside the CDR3, the full variable domain is DSGVTQTPKHLITATGQRVTLRCSPRSGDLSVYWYQQSLDQGLQFLIQYYNGEERAKGNILERFSAQQFPDLHSELNLSSLELGDSALYFCASSGTGTGGGGELFFGEGSRLTVL.

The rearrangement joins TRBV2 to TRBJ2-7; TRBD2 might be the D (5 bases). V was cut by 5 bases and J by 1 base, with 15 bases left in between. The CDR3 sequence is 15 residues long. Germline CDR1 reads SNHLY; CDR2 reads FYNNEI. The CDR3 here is CASSPQSGLSYEQYF. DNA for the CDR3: TGTGCCAGCAGTCCTCAGAGCGGCCTGTCCTACGAGCAGTACTTC.

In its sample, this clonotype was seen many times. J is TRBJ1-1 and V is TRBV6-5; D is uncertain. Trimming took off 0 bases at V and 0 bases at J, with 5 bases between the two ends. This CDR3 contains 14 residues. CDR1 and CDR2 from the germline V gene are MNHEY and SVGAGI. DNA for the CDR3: TGTGCCAGCAGTTACTCAGGGTTGAACACTGAAGCTTTCTTT. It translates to CASSYSGLNTEAFF.

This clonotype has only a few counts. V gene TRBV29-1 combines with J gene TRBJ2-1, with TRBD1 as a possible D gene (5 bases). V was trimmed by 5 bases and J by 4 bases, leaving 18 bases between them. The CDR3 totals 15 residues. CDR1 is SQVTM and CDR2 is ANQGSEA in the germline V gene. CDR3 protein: CSVTWGSRGYNEQFF. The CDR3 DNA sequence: TGCAGCGTTACTTGGGGCTCTCGAGGTTACAATGAGCAGTTCTTC.

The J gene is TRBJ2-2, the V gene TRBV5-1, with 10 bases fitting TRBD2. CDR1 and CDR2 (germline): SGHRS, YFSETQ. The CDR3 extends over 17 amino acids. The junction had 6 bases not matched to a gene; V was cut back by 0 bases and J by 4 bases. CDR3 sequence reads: CASSLGKTSGLTGELFF. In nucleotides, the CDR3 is TGCGCCAGCAGCTTGGGGAAGACTAGCGGGCTCACCGGGGAGCTGTTTTTT.

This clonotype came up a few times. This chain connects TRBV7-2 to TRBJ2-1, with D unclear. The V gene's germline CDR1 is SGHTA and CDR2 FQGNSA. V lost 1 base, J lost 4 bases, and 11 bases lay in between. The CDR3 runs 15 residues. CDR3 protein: CASSLVGLGYNEQFF. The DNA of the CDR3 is TGTGCCAGCAGCTTAGTCGGTTTGGGATACAATGAGCAGTTCTTC.

CDR3 in amino acids: CAWSVLGRGGELFF. CDR3 DNA sequence: TGTGCCTGGAGTGTACTTGGCAGGGGGGGGGAGCTGTTTTTT. The chain couples TRBV30 to TRBJ2-2; 7 bases align to TRBD1. This CDR3 is 14 amino acids long. The junction had 6 bases not matched to a gene; V was cut back by 0 bases and J by 8 bases. The germline V gene encodes CDR1 GTSNPN and CDR2 SVGIG (reference sequence).

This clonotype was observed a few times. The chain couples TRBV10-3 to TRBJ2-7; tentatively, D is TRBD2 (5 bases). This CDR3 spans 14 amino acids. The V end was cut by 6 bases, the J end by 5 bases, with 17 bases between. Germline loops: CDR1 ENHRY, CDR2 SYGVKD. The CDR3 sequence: CAIRMDGGSHEQYF. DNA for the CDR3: TGTGCCATCAGAATGGATGGAGGAAGCCACGAGCAGTACTTC.

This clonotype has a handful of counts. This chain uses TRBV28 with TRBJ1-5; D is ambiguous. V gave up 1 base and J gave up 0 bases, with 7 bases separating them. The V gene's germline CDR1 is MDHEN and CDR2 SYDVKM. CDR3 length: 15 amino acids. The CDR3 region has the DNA TGTGCCAGCAGTTTATCACAGCTTAGCAATCAGCCCCAGCATTTT. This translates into CASSLSQLSNQPQHF.

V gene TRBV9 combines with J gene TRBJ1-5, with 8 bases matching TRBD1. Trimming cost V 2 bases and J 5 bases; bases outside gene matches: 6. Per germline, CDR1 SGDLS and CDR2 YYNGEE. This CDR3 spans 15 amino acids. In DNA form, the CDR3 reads TGTGCCAGCAGCGTCGGACAGGGTTTGGATCAGCCCCAGCATTTT. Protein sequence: CASSVGQGLDQPQHF.

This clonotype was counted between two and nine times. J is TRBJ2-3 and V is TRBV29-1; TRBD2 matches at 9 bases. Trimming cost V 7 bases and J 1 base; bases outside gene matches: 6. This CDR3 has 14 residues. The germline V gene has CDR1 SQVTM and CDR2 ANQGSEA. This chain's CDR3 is CSGELAGRTDTQYF. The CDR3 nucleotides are TGCAGCGGCGAGCTAGCGGGGCGCACAGATACGCAGTATTTT.

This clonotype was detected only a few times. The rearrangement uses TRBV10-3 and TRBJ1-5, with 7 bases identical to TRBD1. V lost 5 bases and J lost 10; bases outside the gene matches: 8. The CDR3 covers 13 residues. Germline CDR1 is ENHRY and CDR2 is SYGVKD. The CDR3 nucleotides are TGTGCCATCAGTCGAGGACAGGCCGTTCCCCAGCATTTT. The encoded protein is CAISRGQAVPQHF.

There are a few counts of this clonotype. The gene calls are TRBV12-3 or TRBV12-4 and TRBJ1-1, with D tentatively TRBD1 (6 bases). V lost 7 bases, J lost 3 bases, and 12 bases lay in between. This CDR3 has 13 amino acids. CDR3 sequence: CASMRGAYTEAFF. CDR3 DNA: TGTGCCAGCATGCGGGGGGCCTACACTGAAGCTTTCTTT.

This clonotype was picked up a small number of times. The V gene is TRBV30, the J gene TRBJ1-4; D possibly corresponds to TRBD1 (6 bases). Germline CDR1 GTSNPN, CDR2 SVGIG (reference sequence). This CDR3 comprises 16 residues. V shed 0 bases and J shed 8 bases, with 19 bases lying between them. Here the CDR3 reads CAWSVRIRGTREKLFF. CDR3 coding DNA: TGTGCCTGGAGTGTACGGATTCGGGGGACACGGGAAAAACTGTTTTTT.

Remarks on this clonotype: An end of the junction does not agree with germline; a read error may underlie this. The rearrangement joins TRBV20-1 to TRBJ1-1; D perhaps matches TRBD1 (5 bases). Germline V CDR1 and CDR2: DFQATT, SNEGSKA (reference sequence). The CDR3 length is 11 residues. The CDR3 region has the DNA TGCAGTGCGGGACTGAACGCTGAAGCTTTCTTT. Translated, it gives CSAGLNAEAFF.

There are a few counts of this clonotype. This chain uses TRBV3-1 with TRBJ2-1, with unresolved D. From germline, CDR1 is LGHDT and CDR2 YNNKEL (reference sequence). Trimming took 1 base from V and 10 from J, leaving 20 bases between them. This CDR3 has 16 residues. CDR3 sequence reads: CASSQVDIFKGSEQFF. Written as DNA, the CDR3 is TGTGCCAGCAGCCAAGTTGACATTTTCAAAGGAAGCGAGCAGTTCTTC.

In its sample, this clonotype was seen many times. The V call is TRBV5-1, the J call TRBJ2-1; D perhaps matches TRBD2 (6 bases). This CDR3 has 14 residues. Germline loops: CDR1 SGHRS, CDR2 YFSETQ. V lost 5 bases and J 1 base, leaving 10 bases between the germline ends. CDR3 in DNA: TGCGCCAGCAGTCTTGGGAGGTCCTACAATGAGCAGTTCTTC. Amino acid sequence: CASSLGRSYNEQFF.

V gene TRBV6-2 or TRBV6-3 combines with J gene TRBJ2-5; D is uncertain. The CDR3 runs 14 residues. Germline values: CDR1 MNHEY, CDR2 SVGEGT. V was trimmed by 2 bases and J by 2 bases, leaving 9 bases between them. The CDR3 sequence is CASSYLGDQETQYF. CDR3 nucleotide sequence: TGTGCCAGCAGTTACCTGGGCGATCAAGAGACCCAGTACTTC.

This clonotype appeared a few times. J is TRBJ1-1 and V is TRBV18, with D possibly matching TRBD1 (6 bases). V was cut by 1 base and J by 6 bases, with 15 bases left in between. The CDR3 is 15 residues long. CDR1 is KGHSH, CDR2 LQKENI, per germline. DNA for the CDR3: TGTGCCAGCTCACCACTGCCACAGGGAGACGCTGAAGCTTTCTTT. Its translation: CASSPLPQGDAEAFF.

This CDR3 is CASTKPGGRETQYF. CDR3 in DNA: TGTGCCAGCACCAAACCGGGGGGGCGGGAGACCCAGTACTTC. V and J are TRBV12-3 or TRBV12-4 and TRBJ2-5; 8 bases are shared with TRBD2. This CDR3 comprises 14 residues. The junction had 9 bases not matched to a gene; V was cut back by 7 bases and J by 5 bases.

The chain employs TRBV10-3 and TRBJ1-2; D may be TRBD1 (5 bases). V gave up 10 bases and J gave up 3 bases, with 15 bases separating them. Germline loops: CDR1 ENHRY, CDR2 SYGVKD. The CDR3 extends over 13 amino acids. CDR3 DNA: TGTGCCACCGCGGGACGGCCCGACTATGGCTACACCTTC. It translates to CATAGRPDYGYTF.

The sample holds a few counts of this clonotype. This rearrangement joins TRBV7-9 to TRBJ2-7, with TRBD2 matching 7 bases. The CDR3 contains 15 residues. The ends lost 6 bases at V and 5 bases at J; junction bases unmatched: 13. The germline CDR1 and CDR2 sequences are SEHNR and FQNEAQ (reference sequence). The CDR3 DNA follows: TGTGCCAGCAGTCCGGCGGGGGAGGGGATCCACGAGCAGTACTTC. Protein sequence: CASSPAGEGIHEQYF.

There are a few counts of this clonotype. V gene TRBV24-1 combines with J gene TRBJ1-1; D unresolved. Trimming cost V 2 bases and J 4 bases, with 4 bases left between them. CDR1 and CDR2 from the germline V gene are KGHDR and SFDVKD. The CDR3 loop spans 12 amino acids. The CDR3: CATSDSGTEAFF. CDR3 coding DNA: TGTGCCACCAGTGATTCCGGCACTGAAGCTTTCTTT.

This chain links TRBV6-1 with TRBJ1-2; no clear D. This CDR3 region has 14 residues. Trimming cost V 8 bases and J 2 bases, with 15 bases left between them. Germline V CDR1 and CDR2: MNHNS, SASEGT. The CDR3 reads CASRNAWENYGYTF. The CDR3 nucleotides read TGTGCCAGCCGTAACGCTTGGGAAAACTATGGCTACACCTTC.

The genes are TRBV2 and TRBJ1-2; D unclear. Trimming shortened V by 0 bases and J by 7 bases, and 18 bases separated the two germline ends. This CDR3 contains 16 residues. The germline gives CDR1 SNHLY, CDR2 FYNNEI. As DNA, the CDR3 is TGTGCCAGCAGTGAAGCGCTTCGACGGCGACGGGGTGGCTACACCTTC. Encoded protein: CASSEALRRRRGGYTF.

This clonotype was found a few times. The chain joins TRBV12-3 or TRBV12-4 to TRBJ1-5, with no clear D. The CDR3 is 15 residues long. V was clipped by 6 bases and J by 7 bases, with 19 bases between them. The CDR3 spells CASRDVTRVSQPQHF. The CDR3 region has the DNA TGTGCCAGCAGAGACGTTACAAGGGTTAGCCAGCCCCAGCATTTT.

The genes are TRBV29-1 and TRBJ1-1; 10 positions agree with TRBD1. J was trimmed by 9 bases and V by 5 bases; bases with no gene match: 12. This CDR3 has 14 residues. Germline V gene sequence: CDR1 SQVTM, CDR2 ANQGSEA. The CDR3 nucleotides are TGCAGCGTTAGCATCGACAGGGGGCTTCTTCAAGCTTTCTTT. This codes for CSVSIDRGLLQAFF.

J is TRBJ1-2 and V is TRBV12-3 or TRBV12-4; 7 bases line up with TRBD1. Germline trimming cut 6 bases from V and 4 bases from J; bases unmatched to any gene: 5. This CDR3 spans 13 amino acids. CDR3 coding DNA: TGTGCCAGCAGCACGGACAGGATCTATGGCTACACCTTC. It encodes CASSTDRIYGYTF.

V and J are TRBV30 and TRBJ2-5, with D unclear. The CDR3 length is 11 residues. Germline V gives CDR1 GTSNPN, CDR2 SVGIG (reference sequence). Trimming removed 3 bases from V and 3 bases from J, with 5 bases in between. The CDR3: CAWRDEETQYF. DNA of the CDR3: TGTGCCTGGAGGGATGAAGAGACCCAGTACTTC.

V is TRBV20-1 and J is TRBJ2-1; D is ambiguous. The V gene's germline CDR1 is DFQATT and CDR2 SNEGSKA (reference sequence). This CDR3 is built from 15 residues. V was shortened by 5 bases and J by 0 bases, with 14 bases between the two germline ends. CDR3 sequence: CSAGSASSSYNEQFF. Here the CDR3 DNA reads TGCAGTGCTGGATCCGCATCCAGCTCCTACAATGAGCAGTTCTTC.